This T cell receptor beta chain is from a study of vaccination and CD4 T cells after COVID-19. About the study: Overlapping spike peptides of SARS-CoV-2, HCoV-NL63, HCoV-OC43 and HCoV-229E stimulated the cells. Each control was exposed to a CEFX pool, an HIV-1 Nef pool, or no peptide at all.

This CDR3 comprises 13 residues. Trimming took off 0 bases at V and 11 bases at J, with 12 bases between the two ends. Germline V gives CDR1 SGDLS, CDR2 YYNGEE. The Oncomine TCR Beta short-read assay was applied to DNA of cultured CD4+ T cells. Investigators obtained genomic DNA by extraction from cultured CD4+ T cells. One entry per CDR3 protein results from TCRdb running MiXCR on the PCR reads. The sample holds some 25,000 distinct CDR3 sequences, 49% seen once. This clonotype turned up a few times. Its antigen is currently unknown. The treatment here: roughly 11-day PBMC culture with coronavirus spike peptide pools or control peptides (ViraFEST assay).

The chain has TRBV9 and TRBJ1-5; D unresolved. The receptor was derived from a human donor who had recovered from COVID-19. The sequencing sample was made of CD4+ T cells from blood, cultured in vitro. The CDR3 region is CASSVAPERAQHF. CDR3 DNA: TGTGCCAGCAGCGTAGCTCCGGAACGGGCCCAGCATTTT.